What follows are 23 T cell receptor beta chains derived from one specimen sequenced in a study of T cell repertoires in cytomegalovirus infection. The antigens these receptors bind are not known. TCRdb recomputed calls from the reads with MiXCR, one row per CDR3 protein. Among approximately 390,000 distinct CDR3 sequences, about 35% were seen once, and the ten largest hold 13%. The sample in question was cultured PBMCs, obtained from culture after CMV antigen stimulation. The origin of the receptors is a human donor in good health (CMV status not recorded). Some clones in this sample may be carry-over from other donors' samples.

The rearrangement links TRBV27 to TRBJ2-6; TRBD1 matches 10 bases. Germline-derived CDR1 and CDR2 are MNHEY and SMNVEV (reference sequence). The CDR3 consists of 18 residues. Unmatched junction bases numbered 4, after V lost 2 bases and J lost 0 bases. CDR3 in amino acids: CASSLGTGANSGANVLTF. The CDR3 DNA reads TGTGCCAGCAGTTTAGGGACAGGGGCTAACTCTGGGGCCAACGTCCTGACTTTC.

V and J are TRBV6-2 or TRBV6-3 and TRBJ2-7; 7 nucleotides align to TRBD2. The germline CDR1 and CDR2 sequences are MNHEY and SVGEGT. The CDR3 runs to 15 residues. J lost 5 bases, V lost 2 bases, and 9 bases had no gene match. CDR3 in amino acids: CASSYAWEGRHEQYF. The DNA for the CDR3 is TGTGCCAGCAGTTACGCGTGGGAGGGCCGCCACGAGCAGTACTTC.

This chain connects TRBV5-6 to TRBJ2-7; 10 bases fit TRBD2. The J segment lost 3 bases and the V segment lost 4 bases, leaving 7 bases of the junction unmatched. The CDR3 length is 15 residues. Germline V lookup: CDR1 SGHDT, CDR2 YYEEEE. CDR3 DNA sequence: TGTGCCAGCAGCCTGGGACTAGCGCATCGCTACGAGCAGTACGTC. Residues: CASSLGLAHRYEQYV.

This chain links TRBV7-6 with TRBJ2-3; TRBD1 matches at 8 bases. The junction had 4 bases not matched to a gene; V was cut back by 2 bases and J by 3 bases. The germline CDR1 and CDR2 sequences are SGHVS and FNYEAQ. The CDR3 spans 15 residues. The CDR3 reads CASSLSTGGTDTQYF. Written as DNA, the CDR3 is TGTGCCAGCAGCTTAAGTACAGGGGGTACAGATACGCAGTATTTT.

This clonotype showed up many times. CDR3 bases: TGTGCCAGCAGCTTAGCTGGGGGGCCCTACGAGCAGTACTTC. This encodes CASSLAGGPYEQYF. The chain is built from TRBV7-2 and TRBJ2-7; TRBD1 or TRBD2 may be the D gene (6 bases each). This CDR3 contains 14 residues. Trimming shortened V by 0 bases and J by 2 bases, and 8 bases separated the two germline ends. The germline V gene has CDR1 SGHTA and CDR2 FQGNSA.

In this sample, this clonotype turned up many times. This chain joins TRBV7-2 and TRBJ2-3; 8 bases map to TRBD2. There are 17 residues in the CDR3. The V gene end was trimmed by 4 bases and the J gene end by 1 base; junction bases not matched to a gene: 10. Germline V gene data show CDR1 as SGHTA and CDR2 as FQGNSA. This CDR3 reads CASSSKITSGGTDTQYF. The CDR3 DNA is TGTGCCAGCAGCTCTAAAATCACTAGCGGCGGCACAGATACGCAGTATTTT.

This clonotype was observed a handful of times. J is TRBJ1-3 and V is TRBV7-2, with unresolved D. Per the germline V gene, CDR1 is SGHTA and CDR2 is FQGNSA. The CDR3 length is 14 residues. Deletions cut 5 bases from V and 5 bases from J, with 13 bases between. The CDR3 DNA sequence: TGTGCCAGCAGCGACGCAGGAGGTAGAAACACCATATATTTT. As protein: CASSDAGGRNTIYF. Combining the CDR3 with reference TRBV7-2 and TRBJ1-3 gives the whole variable domain GAGVSQSPSNKVTEKGKDVELRCDPISGHTALYWYRQSLGQGLEFLIYFQGNSAPDKSGLPSDRFSAERTGGSVSTLTIQRTQQEDSAVYLCASSDAGGRNTIYFGEGSWLTVV.

The chain couples TRBV10-2 to TRBJ2-1; TRBD2 might be the D (6 bases). Between the trimmed V and J ends, which lost 0 bases and 8 bases, there was a span of 11 bases. Germline lookup yields CDR1 WSHSY and CDR2 SAAADI. The CDR3 consists of 14 residues. The CDR3 is CASSESPGTDEQFF. CDR3 DNA sequence: TGCGCCAGCAGTGAGTCCCCCGGGACTGATGAGCAGTTCTTC.

The J gene is TRBJ2-3, the V gene TRBV6-2 or TRBV6-3; D uncertain. CDR1 is MNHEY, CDR2 SVGEGT, per germline. Trimming left V 7 bases short and J 3 bases short, with 11 bases between. The CDR3 runs to 13 residues. As DNA, the CDR3 is TGTGCCAGCACCCCGTATGCGACAGATACGCAGTATTTT. It yields the protein CASTPYATDTQYF.

This clonotype was recorded a few times. The chain joins TRBV19 to TRBJ2-3; 10 bases match TRBD2. The germline V gene encodes CDR1 LNHDA and CDR2 SQIVND (reference sequence). With 0 bases clipped from V and 5 bases from J, the junction kept 11 bases outside the gene matches. The CDR3 loop spans 18 amino acids. The CDR3 sequence is CASSIDPPSGSGRDTQYF. The CDR3 bases are TGTGCCAGTAGTATAGATCCTCCTAGCGGGAGCGGGCGAGATACGCAGTATTTT. The full variable domain, in which reference TRBV19 and TRBJ2-3 provide the parts outside the CDR3, is DGGITQSPKYLFRKEGQNVTLSCEQNLNHDAMYWYRQDPGQGLRLIYYSQIVNDFQKGDIAEGYSVSREKKESFPLTVTSAQKNPTAFYLCASSIDPPSGSGRDTQYFGPGTRLTVL.

A few counts support this clonotype. V gene TRBV27 combines with J gene TRBJ2-7; D is unclear. V gave up 3 bases and J gave up 7 bases, with 16 bases separating them. CDR1 is MNHEY, CDR2 SMNVEV, per germline (reference sequence). There are 14 residues in the CDR3. The CDR3 sequence is CASSFLGQAQEQYF. The CDR3 coding sequence is TGTGCCAGCAGTTTCCTCGGGCAGGCGCAGGAGCAGTACTTC.

About this clonotype: A junction boundary mismatches the germline segment, possibly from a read error. The chain is built from TRBV18 and TRBJ2-1; weak D call: TRBD1 (6 bases). Per germline, CDR1 KGHSH and CDR2 LQKENI. CDR3 size: 14 residues. CDR3 coding DNA: TGTGCCAGCTCGCCACCGGCAGGGGAGAATGAGCAGTTCTTC. The encoded protein is CASSPPAGENEQFF.

V gene TRBV7-6 combines with J gene TRBJ2-7; TRBD1 matches at 7 bases. With V trimmed by 2 bases and J by 5 bases, 3 bases remained unmatched. Per germline, CDR1 SGHVS and CDR2 FNYEAQ. The CDR3 contains 13 residues. In nucleotides, the CDR3 is TGTGCCAGCAGCTTAACAGGGGCGCACGAGCAGTACTTC. Translation gives CASSLTGAHEQYF. Looking up the rest from reference TRBV7-6 and TRBJ2-7 gives the full variable domain: GAGVSQSPRYKVTKRGQDVALRCDPISGHVSLYWYRQALGQGPEFLTYFNYEAQQDKSGLPNDRFSAERPEGSISTLTIQRTEQRDSAMYRCASSLTGAHEQYFGPGTRLTVT.

The J gene is TRBJ2-1, the V gene TRBV12-3 or TRBV12-4; D unclear. Trimming took off 1 base at V and 4 bases at J, with 8 bases between the two ends. The CDR3 runs to 14 residues. This chain's CDR3 is CASSLEPPYNEQFF. DNA for the CDR3: TGTGCCAGCAGTTTAGAGCCTCCTTACAATGAGCAGTTCTTC.

This clonotype has only a few counts. The chain links TRBV28 to TRBJ1-1, with 9 bases fitting TRBD1. The CDR3 has 16 residues. Germline values: CDR1 MDHEN, CDR2 SYDVKM. Germline trimming cut 5 bases from V and 0 bases from J; bases unmatched to any gene: 7. CDR3 amino acids: CASSPTQGAMNTEAFF. CDR3 coding DNA: TGTGCCAGCAGTCCAACACAGGGGGCTATGAACACTGAAGCTTTCTTT. Combining the CDR3 with reference TRBV28 and TRBJ1-1 gives the whole variable domain DVKVTQSSRYLVKRTGEKVFLECVQDMDHENMFWYRQDPGLGLRLIYFSYDVKMKEKGDIPEGYSVSREKKERFSLILESASTNQTSMYLCASSPTQGAMNTEAFFGQGTRLTVV.

Many counts were recorded for this clonotype. The chain employs TRBV20-1 and TRBJ2-1; no reliable D call. CDR1 DFQATT and CDR2 SNEGSKA come from the germline V gene (reference sequence). There are 15 residues in the CDR3. Trimming removed 3 bases from V and 0 bases from J, with 12 bases in between. The CDR3 coding sequence is TGCAGTGCTAGCGGGCGCGGAAGCTCCTACAATGAGCAGTTCTTC. This sequence encodes CSASGRGSSYNEQFF.

The chain is built from TRBV2 and TRBJ1-4; D gene unclear. With 2 bases removed from V and 7 bases from J, the gap between germline ends came to 8 bases. From germline, CDR1 is SNHLY and CDR2 FYNNEI. The CDR3 covers 13 residues. As DNA, the CDR3 is TGTGCCAGCAGTGAACTCACAGTTGAAAAACTGTTTTTT. It yields the protein CASSELTVEKLFF.

The chain employs TRBV7-9 and TRBJ1-6; no reliable D call. Germline CDR1 is SEHNR and CDR2 is FQNEAQ (reference sequence). V lost 5 bases and J lost 10, with 18 bases in between. CDR3 size: 15 residues. This CDR3 is CASSTRAPESSPLHF. DNA for the CDR3: TGTGCCAGCAGCACCCGGGCCCCAGAATCCTCACCCCTCCACTTT. Full variable domain (outside the CDR3, taken from reference TRBV7-9 and TRBJ1-6): DTGVSQNPRHKITKRGQNVTFRCDPISEHNRLYWYRQTLGQGPEFLTYFQNEAQLEKSRLLSDRFSAERPKGSFSTLEIQRTEQGDSAMYLCASSTRAPESSPLHFGNGTRLTVT.

V is TRBV7-2 and J is TRBJ2-5; D unclear. This CDR3 has 15 residues. Germline V lookup: CDR1 SGHTA, CDR2 FQGNSA. The V and J ends lost 1 base and 4 bases respectively, with 13 bases between them. The CDR3 DNA sequence: TGTGCCAGCAGCTTAGGGGGTGGTGCTGGAGAGACCCAGTACTTC. Translation gives CASSLGGGAGETQYF.

This clonotype was detected many times. V and J are TRBV7-8 and TRBJ1-5; 7 positions match TRBD1. Germline V lookup: CDR1 SGHVS, CDR2 FQNEAQ. CDR3 length: 13 residues. The ends lost 5 bases at V and 7 bases at J; junction bases unmatched: 5. DNA for the CDR3: TGTGCCAGCAGCCCCACAGGGGAACAGCCCCAGCATTTT. As protein: CASSPTGEQPQHF.

This clonotype has just a few counts. V usage is TRBV7-6 and J usage is TRBJ2-5, with TRBD2 identical over 7 bases. In germline, CDR1 is SGHVS, CDR2 FNYEAQ. Trimming at V came to 1 base and at J to 0 bases, leaving 2 bases not matched to a gene. The CDR3 spans 15 residues. CDR3 amino acids: CASSLVLADQETQYF. Here the CDR3 DNA reads TGTGCCAGCAGCTTAGTCCTAGCGGACCAAGAGACCCAGTACTTC.

This clonotype occurred a few times. The gene calls are TRBV6-5 and TRBJ2-5, with 7 bases fitting TRBD1. The CDR3 runs to 14 residues. With V trimmed by 10 bases and J by 0 bases, 8 bases remained unmatched. Germline V gene sequence: CDR1 MNHEY, CDR2 SVGAGI. The CDR3: CATRVGTDQETQYF. CDR3 in DNA: TGTGCCACCCGGGTCGGGACAGACCAAGAGACCCAGTACTTC.

The gene calls are TRBV6-2 or TRBV6-3 and TRBJ2-7; 13 bases agree with TRBD2. From germline, CDR1 is MNHEY and CDR2 SVGEGT. J gave up 3 bases and V 5 bases, and 7 bases lay outside the gene matches. This CDR3 is 16 amino acids long. DNA for the CDR3: TGTGCCAGCAGTGATGGGACTAGCGGGATCAACTACGAGCAGTACTTC. This gives the protein CASSDGTSGINYEQYF.